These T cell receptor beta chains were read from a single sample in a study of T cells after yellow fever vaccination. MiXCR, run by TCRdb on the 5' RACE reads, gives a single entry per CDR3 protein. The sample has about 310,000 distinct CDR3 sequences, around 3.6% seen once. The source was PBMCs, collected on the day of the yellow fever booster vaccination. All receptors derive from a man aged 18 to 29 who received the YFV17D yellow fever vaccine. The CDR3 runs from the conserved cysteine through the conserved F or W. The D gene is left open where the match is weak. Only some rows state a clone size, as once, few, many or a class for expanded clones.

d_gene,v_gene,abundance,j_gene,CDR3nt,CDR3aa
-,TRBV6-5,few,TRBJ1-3,TGTGCCAGCAGTTTCAGGGTTTACGGCTCTGGAAACACCATATATTTT,CASSFRVYGSGNTIYF
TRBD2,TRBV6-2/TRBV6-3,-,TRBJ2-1,TGTGCCAGCAGTTACGTTACTAGCGGGTCTCGCTCCTACAATGAGCAGTTCTTC,CASSYVTSGSRSYNEQFF
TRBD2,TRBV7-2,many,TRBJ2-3,TGTGCCAGCAGCTTATCGGGGGGGGACTGGACAGATACGCAGTATTTT,CASSLSGGDWTDTQYF
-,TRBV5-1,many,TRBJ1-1,TGCGCCAGCAGCCCTGGTTTTGGTAACACTGAAGCTTTCTTT,CASSPGFGNTEAFF
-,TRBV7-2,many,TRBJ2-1,TGTGCCAGCAGCTTCAGTCAGGGGCAGTTCTTC,CASSFSQGQFF
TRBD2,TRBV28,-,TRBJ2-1,TGTGCCAGCAGTTCCCAGCGGGGGGGAATAAATGAGCAGTTCTTC,CASSSQRGGINEQFF
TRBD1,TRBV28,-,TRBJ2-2,TGTGCCAGTACTAACAGGGGACGGCCGAACACCGGGGAGCTGTTTTTT,CASTNRGRPNTGELFF
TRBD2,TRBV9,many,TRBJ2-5,TGTGCCAGCAGCGTTGGTAGCGGGGGGAACCAAGAGACCCAGTACTTC,CASSVGSGGNQETQYF
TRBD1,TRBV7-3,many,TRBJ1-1,TGTGCCAGCAGCACTCAGGGGGGGACTGAAGCTTTCTTT,CASSTQGGTEAFF
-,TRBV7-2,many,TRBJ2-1,TGTGCCAGCAGCTTAGCGGAGGGAGGTGAGCAGTTCTTC,CASSLAEGGEQFF
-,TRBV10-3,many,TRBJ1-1,TGTGCCATCAGTGCGGGGGAATTGAACACTGAAGCTTTCTTT,CAISAGELNTEAFF
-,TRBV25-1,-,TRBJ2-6,TGTGCCAGCAGTGTCGGGCAGTTCCTCTCTGGGGCCAACGTCCTGACTTTC,CASSVGQFLSGANVLTF
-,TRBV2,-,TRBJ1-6,TGTGCCAGCAGTCGGCGATCAGTTGATTCACCCCTCCACTTT,CASSRRSVDSPLHF
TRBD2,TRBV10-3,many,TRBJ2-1,TGTGCCATCAGTGTATCCTCCGGGACTAGCGGGGGTATCGACAATGAGCAGTTCTTC,CAISVSSGTSGGIDNEQFF
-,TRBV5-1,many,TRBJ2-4,TGCGCCAGCAACGCGGACACTTTAGCCAAAAACATTCAGTACTTC,CASNADTLAKNIQYF
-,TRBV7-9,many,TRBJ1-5,TGTGCCAGCAGCTTATTAGGGGAGGGCAATCAGCCCCAGCATTTT,CASSLLGEGNQPQHF
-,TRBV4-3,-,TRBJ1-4,TGCGCCAGCAGCCAAGGTATTCAGGGCGGTGAAAAACTGTTTTTT,CASSQGIQGGEKLFF
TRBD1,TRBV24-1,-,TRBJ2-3,TGTGCCACCAGTGATTTGGGACAGGGGACAGATACGCAGTATTTT,CATSDLGQGTDTQYF
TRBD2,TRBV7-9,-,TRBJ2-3,TGTGCCAGCAGCTTACAGGGAGGGGTAGAGTATTTT,CASSLQGGVEYF
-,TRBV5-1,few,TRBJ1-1,TGCGCCAGCAGGCCGGGACTCGGGGACACTGAAGCTTTCTTT,CASRPGLGDTEAFF
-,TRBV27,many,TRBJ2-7,TGTGCCAGCAGAACCCTCGGAGGATCGGGCCCCGAGCAGTACTTC,CASRTLGGSGPEQYF
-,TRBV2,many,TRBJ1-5,TGTGCCAGCAGTGGGGATAACAATCAGCCCCAGCATTTT,CASSGDNNQPQHF
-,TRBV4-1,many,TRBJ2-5,TGCGCCAGCAGACAGGGTGGGCAAGAGACCCAGTACTTC,CASRQGGQETQYF
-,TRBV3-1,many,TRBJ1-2,TGTGCCAGCAGCCAAAACTATGTCGGCGGCTACACCTTC,CASSQNYVGGYTF
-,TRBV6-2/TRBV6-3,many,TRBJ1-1,TGTGCCAGCATTCGGGGGAACACTGAAGCTTTCTTT,CASIRGNTEAFF
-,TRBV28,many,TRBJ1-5,TGTGCCAGCAGTTTAATGAGAGGGGACGACAATCAGCCCCAGCATTTT,CASSLMRGDDNQPQHF
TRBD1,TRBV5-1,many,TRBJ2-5,TGCGCCAGCAGCCCAAACAGGGGGCGTAGGGAGACCCAGTACTTC,CASSPNRGRRETQYF
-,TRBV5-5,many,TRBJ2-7,TGTGCCAGCAGCTTGGCGTGGGGGCAGTCGGGCGAGCAGTACTTC,CASSLAWGQSGEQYF
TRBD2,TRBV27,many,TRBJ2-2,TGTGCCAGCAGGTTGCGGGGGGGCCTCACCGGGGAGCTGTTTTTT,CASRLRGGLTGELFF
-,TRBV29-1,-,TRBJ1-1,TGCAGCGCCACCGACGCCGCGGTCACTGAAGCTTTCTTT,CSATDAAVTEAFF
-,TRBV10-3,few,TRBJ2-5,TGTGCCATCAGTGTGGAGGGAGTCCAAGAGACCCAGTACTTC,CAISVEGVQETQYF
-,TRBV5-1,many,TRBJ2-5,TGCGCCAGCAGCTTGCCAGGGAGGGAGACCCAGTACTTC,CASSLPGRETQYF
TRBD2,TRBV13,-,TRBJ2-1,TGTGCCAGCAGCTTCCGACTAGCGGGGGGAAGTGAGCAGTTCTTC,CASSFRLAGGSEQFF
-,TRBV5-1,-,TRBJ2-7,TGCGCCAGCAGCTTGGATTCTAAAGGGAAAAACTCCTACGAGCAGTACTTC,CASSLDSKGKNSYEQYF
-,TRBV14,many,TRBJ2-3,TGTGCCAGCAGCCAGTCCCCCGCGGCGGGGAGTACGCAGTATTTT,CASSQSPAAGSTQYF
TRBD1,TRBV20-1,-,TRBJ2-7,TGCAGTGCTAGGGGGACAGGGGTCTACGAGCAGTACTTC,CSARGTGVYEQYF
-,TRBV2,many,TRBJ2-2,TGTGCCAGCAGTGAAGCGCTTCTACAGAACACCGGGGAGCTGTTTTTT,CASSEALLQNTGELFF
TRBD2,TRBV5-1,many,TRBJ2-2,TGCGCCAGCACGAAGCGGGGGGCAAACACCGGGGAGCTGTTTTTT,CASTKRGANTGELFF
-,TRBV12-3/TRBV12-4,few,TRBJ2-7,TGTGCCAGCAGTTTAGCGGGGGAGAGCTCCTACGAGCAGTACTTC,CASSLAGESSYEQYF
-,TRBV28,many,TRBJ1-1,TGTGCCAGCAGTTTGACCCGCACTGAAGCTTTCTTT,CASSLTRTEAFF
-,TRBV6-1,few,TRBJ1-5,TGTGCCACCCAGTTTTCGGGGAATCAGCCCCAGCATTTT,CATQFSGNQPQHF
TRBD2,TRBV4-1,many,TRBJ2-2,TGCGCCAGCAGCCTATACTCTAGCGGGGGGGGCACCGGGGAGCTGTTTTTT,CASSLYSSGGGTGELFF
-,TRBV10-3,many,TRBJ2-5,TGTGCCATCAGTGAGTCGGGGTTGGAGACCCAGTACTTC,CAISESGLETQYF
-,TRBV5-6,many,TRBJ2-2,TGTGCCAGCAGCTTGGTGGGGGCCGGCGACACCGGGGAGCTGTTTTTT,CASSLVGAGDTGELFF
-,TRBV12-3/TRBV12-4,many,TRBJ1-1,TGTGCCAGCAATCCTGGGTACACTGAAGCTTTCTTT,CASNPGYTEAFF